This TCR beta chain was recorded in a study of blood T cells in healthy people across ages. The sample holds a few counts of this clonotype. Its antigen is unknown. Then a second PCR, running about 6 to 12 cycles, was carried out with a sample-barcoded 5' primer and a J-beta primer mix. TCRdb used MiXCR to reprocess the 5' RACE reads, holding one entry per CDR3 protein. The table records roughly 1,500,000 distinct CDR3 sequences, about 31% of them present only once. Findings and caveats of the study: It was not possible, with unsorted PBMCs, to conclusively compare naive and antigen-experienced cells. Versus aged donors, long-lived donors had higher diversity and more naive CD4+ cells.

V was cut by 5 bases and J by 2 bases, with 13 bases left in between. Germline lookup yields CDR1 MNHNS and CDR2 SASEGT. CDR3 length: 15 residues. The origin of this receptor is a woman between 25 and 40 years old in good health. This sequence joins TRBV6-1 and TRBJ1-5; perhaps TRBD1 as D (6 bases). The sequenced sample consisted of blood. CDR3 nucleotide sequence: TGTGCCAGCAGTCGGGGGCAAGGGGGCAATCAGCCCCAGCATTTT. Translating it yields CASSRGQGGNQPQHF.